This T cell receptor beta chain was obtained from a study of blood T cells in healthy people across ages. With a J-beta primer mix and a sample-barcoded 5' primer, a second PCR ran about 7 to 12 cycles. The template-switch adaptor, which had 12 random nucleotides, put a tag on each cDNA molecule. TCRdb passed the 5' RACE reads through MiXCR, listing each CDR3 protein once. The table has roughly 800,000 distinct CDR3 sequences, around 25% seen once. No fewer than 5.5 micrograms of total RNA were isolated from every sample. The CDR3 has 14 amino acids. CDR1 MDHEN and CDR2 SYDVKM come from the germline V gene. Between the trimmed V and J ends, which lost 2 bases and 5 bases, there was a span of 12 bases. The data were also submitted as part of a second study, on T cells of mothers and their children.

Sequencing was carried out using blood. The rearrangement uses TRBV28 and TRBJ2-5; the D gene is possibly TRBD1 (5 bases). This receptor was obtained from a boy aged 5-17 years in good health. CDR3 sequence: CASSLLGPGETQYF. In DNA form, the CDR3 reads TGTGCCAGCAGTTTACTGGGGCCAGGGGAGACCCAGTACTTC. The full variable domain, completed using reference TRBV28 and TRBJ2-5, is DVKVTQSSRYLVKRTGEKVFLECVQDMDHENMFWYRQDPGLGLRLIYFSYDVKMKEKGDIPEGYSVSREKKERFSLILESASTNQTSMYLCASSLLGPGETQYFGPGTRLLVL.